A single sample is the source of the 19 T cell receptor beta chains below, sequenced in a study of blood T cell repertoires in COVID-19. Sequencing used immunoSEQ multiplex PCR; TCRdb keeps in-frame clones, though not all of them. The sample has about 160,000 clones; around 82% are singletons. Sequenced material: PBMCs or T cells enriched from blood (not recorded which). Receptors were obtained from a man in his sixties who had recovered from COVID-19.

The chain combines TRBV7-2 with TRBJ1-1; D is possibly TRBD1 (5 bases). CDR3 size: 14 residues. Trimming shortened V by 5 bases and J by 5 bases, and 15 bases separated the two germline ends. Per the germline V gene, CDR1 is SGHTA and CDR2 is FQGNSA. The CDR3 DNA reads TGTGCCAGCAGCGGCAGGGTAGGAGTAACTGAAGCTTTCTTT. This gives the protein CASSGRVGVTEAFF.

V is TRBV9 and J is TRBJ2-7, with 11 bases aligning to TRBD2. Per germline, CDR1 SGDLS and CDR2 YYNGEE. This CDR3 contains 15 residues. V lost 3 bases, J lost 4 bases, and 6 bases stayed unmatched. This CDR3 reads CASSGTGTSGYEQYF. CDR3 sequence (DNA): TGTGCCAGCAGCGGCACCGGGACTAGCGGATACGAGCAGTACTTC.

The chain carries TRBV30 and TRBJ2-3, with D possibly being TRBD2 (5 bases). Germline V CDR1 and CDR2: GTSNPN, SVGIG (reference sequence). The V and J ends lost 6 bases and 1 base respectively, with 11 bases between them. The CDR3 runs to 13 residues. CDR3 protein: CACGILCTDTQYF. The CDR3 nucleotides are TGTGCCTGCGGGATTCTATGCACAGATACGCAGTATTTT. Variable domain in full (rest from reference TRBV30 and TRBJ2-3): SQTIHQWPATLVQPVGSPLSLECTVEGTSNPNLYWYRQAAGRGLQLLFYSVGIGQISSEVPQNLSASRPQDRQFILSSKKLLLSDSGFYLCACGILCTDTQYFGPGTRLTVL.

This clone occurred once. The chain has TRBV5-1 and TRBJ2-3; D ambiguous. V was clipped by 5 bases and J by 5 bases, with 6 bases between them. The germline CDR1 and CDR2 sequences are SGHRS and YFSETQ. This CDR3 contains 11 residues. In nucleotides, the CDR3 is TGCGCCAGCAGATCGGTAGATACGCAGTATTTT. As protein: CASRSVDTQYF.

The CDR3 bases are TGCGCCAGCAGCCATAATAACTATGGCTACACCTTC. It encodes CASSHNNYGYTF. V usage is TRBV4-1 and J usage is TRBJ1-2; the D is unclear. Germline CDR1 reads MGHRA; CDR2 reads YSYEKL. The CDR3 is 12 amino acids. The V end lost 3 bases, the J end lost 1 base, and 3 bases lay between the germline ends.

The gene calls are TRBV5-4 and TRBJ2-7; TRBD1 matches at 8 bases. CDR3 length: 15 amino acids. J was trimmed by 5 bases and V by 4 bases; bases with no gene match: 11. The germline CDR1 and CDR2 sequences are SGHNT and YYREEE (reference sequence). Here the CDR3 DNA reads TGTGCCAGCAGCCAGTGGACAGGGACGGCGGACGAGCAGTACTTC. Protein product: CASSQWTGTADEQYF.

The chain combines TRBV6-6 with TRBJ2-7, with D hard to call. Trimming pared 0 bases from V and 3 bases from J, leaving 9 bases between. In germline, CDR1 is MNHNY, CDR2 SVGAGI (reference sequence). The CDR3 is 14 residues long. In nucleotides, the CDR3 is TGTGCCAGCAGTTACTCCAACAGCCTCTACGAGCAGTACTTC. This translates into CASSYSNSLYEQYF.

The CDR3, as DNA: TGTGCCATCCTGTTCGTCAGCGGGACACCCTACGAGCAGTACTTC. Protein product: CAILFVSGTPYEQYF. This chain joins TRBV21-1 and TRBJ2-7; no check of the table's D call, TRBD2, against the DNA was made. TRBV21-1 is assigned pseudogene status. The CDR3 is 15 amino acids.

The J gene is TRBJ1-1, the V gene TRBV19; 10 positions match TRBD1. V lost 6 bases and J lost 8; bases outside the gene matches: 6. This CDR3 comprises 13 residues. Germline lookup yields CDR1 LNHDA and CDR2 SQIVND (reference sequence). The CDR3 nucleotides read TGTGCCAGTAGGACAGGGGGCTTGGCAGAAGCTTTCTTT. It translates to CASRTGGLAEAFF.

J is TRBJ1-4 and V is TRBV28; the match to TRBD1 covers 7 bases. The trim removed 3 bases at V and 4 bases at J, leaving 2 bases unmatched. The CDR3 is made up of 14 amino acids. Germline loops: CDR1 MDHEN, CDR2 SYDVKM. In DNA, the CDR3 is TGTGCCAGCAGTTTTGGACAGGTTAATGAAAAACTGTTTTTT. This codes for CASSFGQVNEKLFF.

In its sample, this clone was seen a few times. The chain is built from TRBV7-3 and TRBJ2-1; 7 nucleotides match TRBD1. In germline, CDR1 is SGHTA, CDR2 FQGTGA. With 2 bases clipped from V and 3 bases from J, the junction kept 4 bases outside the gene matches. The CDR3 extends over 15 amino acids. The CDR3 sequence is CASSLGPGGYNEQFF. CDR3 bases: TGTGCCAGCAGCTTAGGTCCAGGGGGCTACAATGAGCAGTTCTTC. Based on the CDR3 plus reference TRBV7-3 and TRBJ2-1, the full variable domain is GAGVSQTPSNKVTEKGKYVELRCDPISGHTALYWYRQSLGQGPEFLIYFQGTGAADDSGLPNDRFFAVRPEGSVSTLKIQRTERGDSAVYLCASSLGPGGYNEQFFGPGTRLTVL.

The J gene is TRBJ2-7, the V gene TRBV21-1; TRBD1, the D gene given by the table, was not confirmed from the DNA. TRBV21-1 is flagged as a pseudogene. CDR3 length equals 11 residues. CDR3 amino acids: CASPTSYEQYF. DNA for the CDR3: TGTGCCAGCCCCACATCCTACGAGCAGTACTTC.

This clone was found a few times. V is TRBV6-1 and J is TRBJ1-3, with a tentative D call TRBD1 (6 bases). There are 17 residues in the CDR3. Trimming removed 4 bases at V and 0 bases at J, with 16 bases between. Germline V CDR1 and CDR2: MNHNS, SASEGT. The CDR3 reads CASSGTGHTISGNTIYF. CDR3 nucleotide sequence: TGTGCCAGCAGTGGAACAGGGCATACGATCTCTGGAAACACCATATATTTT.

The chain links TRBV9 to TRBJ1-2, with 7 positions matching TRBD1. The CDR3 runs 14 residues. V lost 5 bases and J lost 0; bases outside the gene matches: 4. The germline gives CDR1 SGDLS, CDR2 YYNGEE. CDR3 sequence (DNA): TGTGCCAGCAGTATGACAGGGTCTAACTATGGCTACACCTTC. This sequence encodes CASSMTGSNYGYTF.

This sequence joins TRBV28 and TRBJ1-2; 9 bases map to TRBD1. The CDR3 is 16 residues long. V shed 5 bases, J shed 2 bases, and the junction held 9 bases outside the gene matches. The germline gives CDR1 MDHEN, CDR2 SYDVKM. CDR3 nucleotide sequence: TGTGCCAGCAGTCCCGGGACAGGGAAAGGGAACTATGGCTACACCTTC. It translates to CASSPGTGKGNYGYTF.

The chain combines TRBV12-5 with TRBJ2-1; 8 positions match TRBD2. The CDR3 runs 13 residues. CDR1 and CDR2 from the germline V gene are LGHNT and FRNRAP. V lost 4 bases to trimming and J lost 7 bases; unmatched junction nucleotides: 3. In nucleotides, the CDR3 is TGTGCTAGTGGTTCGACTAGCGTGAATGAGCAGTTCTTC. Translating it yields CASGSTSVNEQFF.

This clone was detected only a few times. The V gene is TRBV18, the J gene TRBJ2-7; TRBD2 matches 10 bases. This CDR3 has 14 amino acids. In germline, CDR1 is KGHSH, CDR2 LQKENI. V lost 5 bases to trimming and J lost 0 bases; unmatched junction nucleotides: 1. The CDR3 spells CASSSSGSSYEQYF. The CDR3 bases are TGTGCCAGCTCATCTAGCGGGAGCTCCTACGAGCAGTACTTC.

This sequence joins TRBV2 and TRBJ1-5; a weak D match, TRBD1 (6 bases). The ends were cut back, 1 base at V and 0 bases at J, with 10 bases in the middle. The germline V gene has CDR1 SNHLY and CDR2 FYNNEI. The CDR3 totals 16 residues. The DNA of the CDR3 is TGTGCCAGCAGTGAAGACAGGGCCTATAGCAATCAGCCCCAGCATTTT. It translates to CASSEDRAYSNQPQHF.

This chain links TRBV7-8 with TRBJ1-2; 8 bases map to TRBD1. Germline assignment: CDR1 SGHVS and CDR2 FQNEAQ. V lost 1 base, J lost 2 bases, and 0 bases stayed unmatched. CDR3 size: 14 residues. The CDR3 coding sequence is TGTGCCAGCAGCTTAGGGACAGGGAACTATGGCTACACCTTC. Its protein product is CASSLGTGNYGYTF.